The 32 T cell receptor beta chains reported below all come from one sample, sequenced in a study of blood T cells in healthy people across ages. Next came a second PCR, run for roughly 6 to 11 cycles, which used a sample-barcoded 5' primer along with a J-beta primer mix. TCRdb redid the calling of the 5' RACE reads with MiXCR, one entry per CDR3 protein. The table shows about 800,000 distinct CDR3 sequences, with around a quarter occurring only once. This same sample was also part of a study on T cells of mothers and their children.

Sequences were obtained from blood. All receptors derive from a boy aged 5-17 years in good health.

This chain connects TRBV7-2 to TRBJ1-2; no reliable D call. The V gene lost 5 bases and the J gene lost 2 bases, with 18 bases spanning the gap. Germline CDR1 and CDR2: SGHTA and FQGNSA. CDR3 length: 16 residues. CDR3: CASSPGGTRGNYGYTF. The CDR3 DNA reads TGTGCCAGCAGCCCCGGCGGCACGAGAGGGAACTATGGCTACACCTTC.

The chain combines TRBV7-9 with TRBJ1-3; TRBD1 might be the D (6 bases). Per the germline V gene, CDR1 is SEHNR and CDR2 is FQNEAQ (reference sequence). V shed 5 bases and J shed 0 bases, with 17 bases lying between them. This CDR3 spans 17 amino acids. The CDR3: CASSPTRGRSSGNTIYF. Here the CDR3 DNA reads TGTGCCAGCAGCCCCACCAGGGGAAGGAGCTCTGGAAACACCATATATTTT. Full variable domain (outside the CDR3, taken from reference TRBV7-9 and TRBJ1-3): DTGVSQNPRHKITKRGQNVTFRCDPISEHNRLYWYRQTLGQGPEFLTYFQNEAQLEKSRLLSDRFSAERPKGSFSTLEIQRTEQGDSAMYLCASSPTRGRSSGNTIYFGEGSWLTVV.

The gene calls are TRBV18 and TRBJ2-2; 9 positions match TRBD1. The CDR3 has 15 residues. Germline CDR1 is KGHSH and CDR2 is LQKENI. V shed 9 bases, J shed 3 bases, and the junction held 8 bases outside the gene matches. The CDR3 sequence: CARPSDRGDTGELFF. CDR3 nucleotide sequence: TGTGCCAGGCCATCGGACAGGGGTGACACCGGGGAGCTGTTTTTT. Using reference TRBV18 and TRBJ2-2 for the parts outside the CDR3, the full variable domain is NAGVMQNPRHLVRRRGQEARLRCSPMKGHSHVYWYRQLPEEGLKFMVYLQKENIIDESGMPKERFSAEFPKEGPSILRIQQVVRGDSAAYFCARPSDRGDTGELFFGEGSRLTVL.

The V and J genes are TRBV7-9 and TRBJ2-5; tentative D call: TRBD1 (6 bases). This CDR3 contains 15 residues. V was clipped by 2 bases and J by 5 bases, with 15 bases between them. Germline V gene lookup returns CDR1 SEHNR and CDR2 FQNEAQ (reference sequence). In nucleotides, the CDR3 is TGTGCCAGCAGCTTAAGCCTACTCCAGGGGGAGACCCAGTACTTC. Its protein is CASSLSLLQGETQYF.

This clonotype was seen only a few times. The rearrangement uses TRBV29-1 and TRBJ2-5, with D possibly being TRBD2 (5 bases). In germline, CDR1 is SQVTM, CDR2 ANQGSEA. Trimming cost V 7 bases and J 2 bases, with 11 bases left between them. The CDR3 has 12 amino acids. The CDR3 here is CSDGGFQETQYF. In DNA, the CDR3 is TGCAGCGACGGAGGATTTCAAGAGACCCAGTACTTC.

The rearrangement joins TRBV3-1 to TRBJ2-1; D gene uncertain. The CDR3 loop spans 14 amino acids. Germline values: CDR1 LGHDT, CDR2 YNNKEL (reference sequence). Trimming shortened V by 0 bases and J by 5 bases, and 8 bases separated the two germline ends. CDR3 in amino acids: CASSQDVDNNEQFF. DNA for the CDR3: TGTGCCAGCAGCCAAGACGTAGATAACAATGAGCAGTTCTTC.

The sample holds a few counts of this clonotype. The chain recombines TRBV9 with TRBJ2-7, with 7 nucleotides matching TRBD1. Germline V gene sequence: CDR1 SGDLS, CDR2 YYNGEE. The CDR3 is 17 amino acids. Germline trimming cut 0 bases from V and 2 bases from J; bases unmatched to any gene: 11. The CDR3 coding sequence is TGTGCCAGCAGCGTAGCCCCGACAGGGTCGGGTGCCTACGAGCAGTACTTC. This translates into CASSVAPTGSGAYEQYF.

This clonotype showed up just once. This chain joins TRBV19 and TRBJ2-3; D remains ambiguous. The CDR3 covers 13 residues. Germline V CDR1 and CDR2: LNHDA, SQIVND (reference sequence). V lost 4 bases to trimming and J lost 2 bases, with 7 bases between them. CDR3 sequence: CASSNRPTDTQYF. The DNA of the CDR3 is TGTGCCAGTAGTAACCGTCCCACAGATACGCAGTATTTT.

In its sample, this clonotype was seen a few times. The chain is built from TRBV9 and TRBJ1-4, with TRBD1 identical over 8 bases. The V segment lost 7 bases and the J segment 13 bases; nucleotides outside the gene matches: 6. This CDR3 comprises 11 residues. CDR1 is SGDLS and CDR2 is YYNGEE in the germline V gene. The DNA of the CDR3 is TGTGCCAGCGGGACAGGTGGAAGACTGTTTTTT. Translation: CASGTGGRLFF.

The chain uses TRBV20-1 and TRBJ2-3; 13 bases line up with TRBD2. In germline, CDR1 is DFQATT, CDR2 SNEGSKA (reference sequence). The CDR3 consists of 17 residues. Trimming took 6 bases from V and 0 from J; bases not matched to a gene: 9. The CDR3 region has the DNA TGCAGTGCCCTCCCGGGACTAGCGGGGACTAGCACAGATACGCAGTATTTT. Its translation is CSALPGLAGTSTDTQYF.

J is TRBJ2-7 and V is TRBV10-3; D ambiguous. Trimming shortened V by 3 bases and J by 0 bases, and 3 bases separated the two germline ends. The length of the CDR3 is 12 residues. Germline loops: CDR1 ENHRY, CDR2 SYGVKD. The CDR3 region has the DNA TGTGCCATCAGTGATTACTCCTACGAGCAGTACTTC. The encoded protein is CAISDYSYEQYF.

The chain has TRBV20-1 and TRBJ2-2; 9 positions agree with TRBD2. The CDR3 is made up of 16 amino acids. V dropped 0 bases and J dropped 6; count of bases not matched to a gene: 8. CDR1 is DFQATT, CDR2 SNEGSKA, per germline (reference sequence). In DNA, the CDR3 is TGCAGTGCTAGAGAGGCGGGACTAGCTTTTGCCGGGGAGCTGTTTTTT. Protein sequence: CSAREAGLAFAGELFF.

This clonotype occurred a few times. The V and J genes are TRBV7-2 and TRBJ2-1; tentatively, D is TRBD1 (6 bases). Trimming shortened V by 2 bases and J by 15 bases, and 14 bases separated the two germline ends. Per the germline V gene, CDR1 is SGHTA and CDR2 is FQGNSA. The CDR3 is 12 residues long. The DNA of the CDR3 is TGTGCCAGCAGCTTATGGCAGGGGTTCTTGTTCTTC. It encodes CASSLWQGFLFF.

This sequence joins TRBV4-2 and TRBJ1-5; D is unresolved. Germline V gene data show CDR1 as LGHNA and CDR2 as YNFKEQ. Trimming removed 1 base from V and 5 bases from J, with 9 bases in between. The CDR3 consists of 14 residues. The chain's CDR3 is CASSQVSNDQPQHF. DNA for the CDR3: TGTGCCAGCAGCCAAGTTAGTAACGATCAGCCCCAGCATTTT.

This clonotype has a handful of counts. The rearrangement links TRBV12-3 or TRBV12-4 to TRBJ1-2; 8 bases map to TRBD1. There are 14 residues in the CDR3. The V gene end was trimmed by 6 bases and the J gene end by 8 bases; junction bases not matched to a gene: 11. In DNA form, the CDR3 reads TGTGCCAGCAGGCTGACAGGGGAGTTCCTCGGCTACACCTTC. Encoded protein: CASRLTGEFLGYTF.

The chain carries TRBV27 and TRBJ2-5; D may be TRBD2 (6 bases). Germline V CDR1 and CDR2: MNHEY, SMNVEV (reference sequence). The V and J ends lost 7 bases and 4 bases respectively, with 19 bases between them. CDR3 length equals 15 residues. The chain's CDR3 is CASTARGGPLETQYF. The DNA of the CDR3 is TGTGCCAGCACCGCACGAGGAGGGCCACTAGAGACCCAGTACTTC.

This chain uses TRBV3-1 with TRBJ2-1, with 13 bases that match TRBD2. The length of the CDR3 is 18 residues. In germline, CDR1 is LGHDT, CDR2 YNNKEL (reference sequence). Losses at the gene ends were 2 bases for V and 5 bases for J; bases not matched to a gene: 9. This CDR3 is CASSQTRLAGGLNNEQFF. CDR3 nucleotides: TGTGCCAGCAGCCAAACTCGACTAGCGGGGGGACTAAACAATGAGCAGTTCTTC.

This clonotype occurred many times. J is TRBJ2-7 and V is TRBV3-1, with 8 bases that match TRBD1. The J segment lost 2 bases and the V segment lost 0 bases, leaving 6 bases of the junction unmatched. The germline V gene encodes CDR1 LGHDT and CDR2 YNNKEL (reference sequence). The CDR3 spans 16 residues. This chain's CDR3 is CASSQDGRGRPYEQYF. The CDR3 DNA is TGTGCCAGCAGCCAAGATGGCAGGGGGCGTCCCTACGAGCAGTACTTC.

This clonotype has just a few counts. The CDR3 bases are TGTGCCAGCAGCTCGTCCCAGTTTTCCTACGAGCAGTACTTC. The encoded protein is CASSSSQFSYEQYF. The rearrangement links TRBV25-1 to TRBJ2-7; no reliable D call. V was shortened by 6 bases and J by 1 base, with 13 bases between the two germline ends. Germline V gene sequence: CDR1 MGHDK, CDR2 SYGVNS. CDR3 length: 14 amino acids.

This chain uses TRBV7-3 with TRBJ2-7, with no clear D. This CDR3 contains 14 residues. Germline V gene lookup returns CDR1 SGHTA and CDR2 FQGTGA. Trimming stripped 1 base from V and 5 bases from J, with 12 bases between. DNA for the CDR3: TGTGCCAGCAGCTTAATGCAGGTCCTGGACGAGCAGTACTTC. Translation: CASSLMQVLDEQYF.

There are a few counts of this clonotype. The gene calls are TRBV29-1 and TRBJ2-3; D may correspond to TRBD1 or TRBD2 (5 bases each). This CDR3 contains 13 residues. V lost 3 bases and J 6 bases, leaving 13 bases between the germline ends. Germline V CDR1 and CDR2: SQVTM, ANQGSEA. CDR3 protein: CSVEGTPWDTQYF. The CDR3 coding sequence is TGCAGCGTTGAGGGGACCCCGTGGGATACGCAGTATTTT.

In this sample, this clonotype turned up a few times. The V and J genes are TRBV4-1 and TRBJ2-7, with a weak D call TRBD2 (5 bases). CDR3 size: 14 residues. Germline loops: CDR1 MGHRA, CDR2 YSYEKL. The V and J ends lost 1 base and 6 bases respectively, with 13 bases between them. As DNA, the CDR3 is TGCGCCAGCAGCCAAGCTGCGAGGGCGGGCGAGCAGTACTTC. Translating gives CASSQAARAGEQYF.

The genes are TRBV28 and TRBJ2-7; 9 nucleotides match TRBD2. The germline V gene has CDR1 MDHEN and CDR2 SYDVKM. V was pared by 5 bases and J by 4 bases, with 9 bases of the junction left unmatched. The CDR3 length is 15 residues. The CDR3 DNA reads as TGTGCCAGCAGTGTGGCGGGGGGGCGGGCTTACGAGCAGTACTTC. Translated, it gives CASSVAGGRAYEQYF.

The V gene is TRBV27, the J gene TRBJ2-7; D is possibly TRBD2 (5 bases). Trimming stripped 4 bases from V and 3 bases from J, with 13 bases between. The CDR3 extends over 14 amino acids. In germline, CDR1 is MNHEY, CDR2 SMNVEV (reference sequence). The CDR3 loop reads CASSSPGTGYEQYF. The CDR3 DNA sequence: TGTGCCAGCAGTTCCCCGGGAACGGGCTACGAGCAGTACTTC.

There are a few counts of this clonotype. This chain joins TRBV28 and TRBJ2-3; TRBD2 aligns across 7 bases. CDR3 length: 16 amino acids. Germline loops: CDR1 MDHEN, CDR2 SYDVKM. V lost 4 bases to trimming and J lost 6 bases; unmatched junction nucleotides: 13. The CDR3 reads CASSSRLAPQGDTQYF. The CDR3 nucleotides are TGTGCCAGCAGTTCGAGACTAGCTCCACAAGGGGATACGCAGTATTTT. Based on the CDR3 plus reference TRBV28 and TRBJ2-3, the full variable domain is DVKVTQSSRYLVKRTGEKVFLECVQDMDHENMFWYRQDPGLGLRLIYFSYDVKMKEKGDIPEGYSVSREKKERFSLILESASTNQTSMYLCASSSRLAPQGDTQYFGPGTRLTVL.

The chain uses TRBV7-2 and TRBJ2-7; D call uncertain. This CDR3 region has 12 residues. The germline V gene encodes CDR1 SGHTA and CDR2 FQGNSA. V was trimmed by 3 bases and J by 7 bases, leaving 10 bases between them. CDR3: CASSFRWSEQYF. The CDR3 DNA is TGTGCCAGCAGCTTTCGCTGGTCGGAGCAGTACTTC.

This clonotype was seen a handful of times. This sequence joins TRBV29-1 and TRBJ2-1; 10 bases map to TRBD2. This CDR3 contains 14 residues. Looked up from germline, CDR1 is SQVTM and CDR2 is ANQGSEA. J lost 8 bases, V lost 8 bases, and 12 bases had no gene match. This chain's CDR3 is CSSRRSSGSYEQFF. The DNA for the CDR3 is TGCAGCTCACGAAGGTCTAGCGGGAGCTATGAGCAGTTCTTC.

This clonotype was seen once. J is TRBJ1-5 and V is TRBV5-1; D is possibly TRBD1 (5 bases). Germline V CDR1 and CDR2: SGHRS, YFSETQ. The ends were cut back, 6 bases at V and 0 bases at J, with 13 bases in the middle. CDR3 length: 15 residues. The CDR3 region has the DNA TGCGCCAGCACCCCGGACGGGGCTAGCAATCAGCCCCAGCATTTT. Its translation is CASTPDGASNQPQHF.

In this sample, this clonotype turned up a few times. The chain employs TRBV21-1 and TRBJ1-1. TRBV21-1 is a recognized pseudogene. The CDR3 extends over 15 amino acids. In DNA, the CDR3 is TGTGCCAGCAGCCCCATCAAGAGTTCTTGGACTGAAGCTTTCTTT. Protein: CASSPIKSSWTEAFF.

This clonotype was detected only a few times. This rearrangement joins TRBV20-1 to TRBJ1-1, with D uncertain. Per the germline V gene, CDR1 is DFQATT and CDR2 is SNEGSKA (reference sequence). Trimming cost V 1 base and J 0 bases, with 9 bases left between them. The CDR3 is 14 amino acids. CDR3 in amino acids: CSARGGVVNTEAFF. The CDR3 DNA follows: TGCAGTGCTAGAGGTGGGGTGGTGAACACTGAAGCTTTCTTT.

The V call is TRBV7-2, the J call TRBJ2-7; 10 nucleotides align to TRBD2. The germline V gene encodes CDR1 SGHTA and CDR2 FQGNSA. The V gene end was trimmed by 1 base and the J gene end by 5 bases; junction bases not matched to a gene: 8. This CDR3 contains 16 residues. The CDR3 region has the DNA TGTGCCAGCAGCTTAGGGAGCGGGGGGGCCCAAAACGAGCAGTACTTC. This translates into CASSLGSGGAQNEQYF.

V gene TRBV6-1 combines with J gene TRBJ2-3, with 11 bases that match TRBD2. CDR1 and CDR2 (germline): MNHNS, SASEGT. The J segment lost 4 bases and the V segment lost 6 bases, leaving 3 bases of the junction unmatched. The CDR3 is 14 residues long. In nucleotides, the CDR3 is TGTGCCAGCAGGACTAGCGGGATTTCAGATACGCAGTATTTT. Its protein product is CASRTSGISDTQYF.